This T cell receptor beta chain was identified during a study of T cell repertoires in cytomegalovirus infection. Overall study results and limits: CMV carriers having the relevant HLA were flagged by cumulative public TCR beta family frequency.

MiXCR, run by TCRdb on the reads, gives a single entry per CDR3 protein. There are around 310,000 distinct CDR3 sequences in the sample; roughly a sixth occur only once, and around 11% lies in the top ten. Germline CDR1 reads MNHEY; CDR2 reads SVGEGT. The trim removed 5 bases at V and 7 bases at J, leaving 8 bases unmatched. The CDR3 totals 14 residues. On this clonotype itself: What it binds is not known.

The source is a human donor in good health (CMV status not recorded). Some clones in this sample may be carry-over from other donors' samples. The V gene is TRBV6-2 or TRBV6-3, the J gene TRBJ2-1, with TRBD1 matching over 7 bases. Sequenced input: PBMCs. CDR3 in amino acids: CASSPQGEVNEQFF. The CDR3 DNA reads TGTGCCAGCAGTCCCCAGGGGGAAGTAAATGAGCAGTTCTTC.